A selection of T cell receptor beta chains follows, all from one sample in a study of shared clonotypes between healthy human individuals. Profiling relied on immunoSEQ multiplex PCR, and the TCRdb table lists in-frame clones only, not all of them. The data show a few million clones, approximately 90% seen once. The sample was naive CD4+ T cells from PBMCs. The receptors were gathered from a man aged 18 to 35 in good health. Some clones in this sample may be carry-over from other donors' samples. Each CDR3 is given with its conserved first and last residue. The D gene is left open where the match is weak. Clone size is given for some rows only: seen once, a few or many times, or a class if the clone is expanded.

J gene: TRBJ2-7; V gene: TRBV6-6; clone size: .; D gene: TRBD1; CDR3 protein: CASRRGDTGDYEQYF; CDR3 DNA: TGTGCCAGCAGGAGAGGGGACACAGGGGACTACGAGCAGTACTTC
J gene: TRBJ1-2; V gene: TRBV18; clone size: .; D gene: .; CDR3 protein: CASSPPDYGYTF; CDR3 DNA: TGTGCCAGCTCACCGCCCGACTATGGCTACACCTTC
J gene: TRBJ2-6; V gene: TRBV18; clone size: .; D gene: TRBD1; CDR3 protein: CASSPLTGVDPGANVLTF; CDR3 DNA: TGTGCCAGCTCACCCCTGACAGGGGTTGATCCCGGGGCCAACGTCCTGACTTTC
J gene: TRBJ2-2; V gene: TRBV7-6; clone size: .; D gene: .; CDR3 protein: CASSFPRTGELFF; CDR3 DNA: TGTGCCAGCAGCTTCCCGCGGACCGGGGAGCTGTTTTTT
J gene: TRBJ1-2; V gene: TRBV27; clone size: .; D gene: TRBD1; CDR3 protein: CASSRHPLGQGLEGYTF; CDR3 DNA: TGTGCCAGCAGTCGCCACCCCCTTGGACAGGGGCTAGAAGGCTACACCTTC
J gene: TRBJ2-7; V gene: TRBV7-8; clone size: .; D gene: .; CDR3 protein: CASSSDIYYEQYF; CDR3 DNA: TGTGCCAGCAGCTCGGACATATACTACGAGCAGTACTTC
J gene: TRBJ1-1; V gene: TRBV10-2; clone size: .; D gene: .; CDR3 protein: CASTTTGTGGVLSEAFF; CDR3 DNA: TGCGCCAGCACTACGACCGGGACCGGGGGGGTTTTGTCTGAAGCTTTCTTT
J gene: TRBJ1-2; V gene: TRBV28; clone size: .; D gene: .; CDR3 protein: CASSPGGSLRGYTF; CDR3 DNA: TGTGCCAGCAGTCCGGGGGGGAGCCTCAGGGGCTACACCTTC
J gene: TRBJ2-1; V gene: TRBV5-1; clone size: .; D gene: TRBD2; CDR3 protein: CASSLGGLAGNEQFF; CDR3 DNA: TGCGCCAGCAGCTTGGGGGGACTAGCGGGAAATGAGCAGTTCTTC
J gene: TRBJ2-2; V gene: TRBV14; clone size: .; D gene: TRBD1; CDR3 protein: CASSPDRGYTGELFF; CDR3 DNA: TGTGCCAGCTCACCGGACAGGGGGTACACCGGGGAGCTGTTTTTT
J gene: TRBJ2-5; V gene: TRBV28; clone size: .; D gene: .; CDR3 protein: CASTRTSPETQYF; CDR3 DNA: TGTGCCAGCACCAGAACTAGCCCCGAGACCCAGTACTTC
J gene: TRBJ1-1; V gene: TRBV30; clone size: few; D gene: .; CDR3 protein: CAWSTTGDTEAFF; CDR3 DNA: TGTGCCTGGAGTACTACGGGGGACACTGAAGCTTTCTTT
J gene: TRBJ1-1; V gene: TRBV15; clone size: .; D gene: .; CDR3 protein: CATSRGGGTTEAFF; CDR3 DNA: TGTGCCACCAGCAGGGGAGGGGGGACCACTGAAGCTTTCTTT
J gene: TRBJ2-1; V gene: TRBV6-1; clone size: .; D gene: TRBD2; CDR3 protein: CASSAVTGGYNEQFF; CDR3 DNA: TGTGCCAGCAGTGCTGTTACGGGGGGATACAATGAGCAGTTCTTC
J gene: TRBJ2-1; V gene: TRBV29-1; clone size: .; D gene: .; CDR3 protein: CSVEDPTGRRYEQFF; CDR3 DNA: TGCAGCGTTGAAGATCCGACAGGGAGGCGGTATGAGCAGTTCTTC
J gene: TRBJ2-5; V gene: TRBV7-3; clone size: .; D gene: .; CDR3 protein: CASSSGSFKETQYF; CDR3 DNA: TGTGCCAGCAGCTCGGGGAGTTTCAAAGAGACCCAGTACTTC
J gene: TRBJ2-7; V gene: TRBV27; clone size: .; D gene: TRBD2; CDR3 protein: CASRGTSRTYEQYF; CDR3 DNA: TGTGCCAGCAGAGGGACTAGCAGGACCTACGAGCAGTACTTC
J gene: TRBJ1-4; V gene: TRBV5-1; clone size: .; D gene: TRBD1; CDR3 protein: CASSLVGTGSEKLFF; CDR3 DNA: TGCGCCAGCAGCTTGGTAGGGACAGGGTCGGAAAAACTGTTTTTT
J gene: TRBJ2-3; V gene: TRBV27; clone size: .; D gene: .; CDR3 protein: CASSPASVLSTDTQYF; CDR3 DNA: TGTGCCAGCAGCCCCGCTAGCGTTCTTAGCACAGATACGCAGTATTTT
J gene: TRBJ2-5; V gene: TRBV6-6; clone size: .; D gene: .; CDR3 protein: CASTGRAQETQYF; CDR3 DNA: TGTGCCAGCACCGGCAGAGCCCAAGAGACCCAGTACTTC
J gene: TRBJ2-2; V gene: TRBV2; clone size: .; D gene: .; CDR3 protein: CASSEGYTGELFF; CDR3 DNA: TGTGCCAGCAGTGAAGGTTACACCGGGGAGCTGTTTTTT
J gene: TRBJ1-3; V gene: TRBV6-5; clone size: .; D gene: .; CDR3 protein: CASSYRHGNTIYF; CDR3 DNA: TGTGCCAGCAGTTATCGTCACGGAAACACCATATATTTT
J gene: TRBJ1-1; V gene: TRBV5-1; clone size: .; D gene: TRBD1; CDR3 protein: CASSHTTGGLNTEAFF; CDR3 DNA: TGCGCCAGCAGCCATACGACAGGGGGTCTGAACACTGAAGCTTTCTTT
J gene: TRBJ1-3; V gene: TRBV28; clone size: .; D gene: .; CDR3 protein: CASSLREVSGNTIYF; CDR3 DNA: TGTGCCAGCAGCTTGCGGGAGGTCTCTGGAAACACCATATATTTT
J gene: TRBJ1-1; V gene: TRBV4-2; clone size: .; D gene: .; CDR3 protein: CASSPQAWGGNTEAFF; CDR3 DNA: TGTGCCAGCAGCCCCCAGGCTTGGGGGGGGAACACTGAAGCTTTCTTT
J gene: TRBJ1-2; V gene: TRBV11-2; clone size: .; D gene: .; CDR3 protein: CASSLTGDGYTF; CDR3 DNA: TGTGCCAGCAGCTTGACCGGGGATGGCTACACCTTC
J gene: TRBJ2-7; V gene: TRBV10-3; clone size: .; D gene: .; CDR3 protein: CAISLSNEQYF; CDR3 DNA: TGTGCCATCAGTCTTAGCAACGAGCAGTACTTC
J gene: TRBJ2-7; V gene: TRBV5-4; clone size: .; D gene: TRBD2; CDR3 protein: CASSSPGLAGGLPGDF; CDR3 DNA: TGTGCCAGCAGCTCCCCGGGACTAGCGGGAGGATTACCTGGGGACTTC
J gene: TRBJ2-7; V gene: TRBV28; clone size: .; D gene: TRBD2; CDR3 protein: CASSLAGGKYEQYF; CDR3 DNA: TGTGCCAGCAGTTTAGCGGGAGGGAAGTACGAGCAGTACTTC
J gene: TRBJ1-1; V gene: TRBV28; clone size: .; D gene: .; CDR3 protein: CASSLQGKAFF; CDR3 DNA: TGTGCCAGCAGTTTGCAGGGGAAAGCTTTCTTT
J gene: TRBJ2-7; V gene: TRBV5-8; clone size: .; D gene: .; CDR3 protein: CASSSYYEQYF; CDR3 DNA: TGTGCCAGCAGCTCCTACTACGAGCAGTACTTC
J gene: TRBJ2-3; V gene: TRBV29-1; clone size: .; D gene: TRBD2; CDR3 protein: CSVGVAGVGTDTQYF; CDR3 DNA: TGCAGCGTGGGGGTAGCGGGAGTGGGCACAGATACGCAGTATTTT
J gene: TRBJ2-7; V gene: TRBV6-6; clone size: .; D gene: TRBD1; CDR3 protein: CASSPLDRGVNEQYF; CDR3 DNA: TGTGCCAGCAGTCCCTTGGACAGGGGTGTCAACGAGCAGTACTTC
J gene: TRBJ2-7; V gene: TRBV7-9; clone size: once; D gene: TRBD2; CDR3 protein: CASSRSGVSYEQYF; CDR3 DNA: TGTGCCAGCAGCCGTAGCGGGGTCTCCTACGAGCAGTACTTC
J gene: TRBJ2-3; V gene: TRBV27; clone size: .; D gene: TRBD2; CDR3 protein: CASSPSGASDTQYF; CDR3 DNA: TGTGCCAGCAGCCCCAGCGGGGCCTCCGATACGCAGTATTTT